These 21 T cell receptor beta chains were all obtained from the same sample, sequenced in a study of blood T cells in healthy people across ages. A J-beta primer mix and a sample-barcoded 5' primer were used in a second PCR of about 7 to 12 cycles. Each CDR3 protein gets one entry after TCRdb re-called the 5' RACE reads with MiXCR. The sample lists about 640,000 distinct CDR3 sequences; under 30% were seen once. The sequenced sample consisted of blood. These receptors were taken from a woman older than 75 in good health.

This chain links TRBV6-1 with TRBJ2-2; TRBD1 is a possible D gene (6 bases). This CDR3 is built from 17 residues. V was clipped by 6 bases and J by 1 base, with 18 bases between them. The germline gives CDR1 MNHNS, CDR2 SASEGT. CDR3 residues: CASRDKEEQGNTGELFF. DNA for the CDR3: TGTGCCAGCAGAGACAAGGAGGAACAGGGGAACACCGGGGAGCTGTTTTTT.

This clonotype was seen ten or more times. The CDR3: CATSPPLGHEQFF. The CDR3 DNA reads TGTGCCACCAGTCCCCCGTTGGGTCATGAGCAGTTCTTC. This rearrangement joins TRBV24-1 to TRBJ2-1; no reliable D call. Germline V gives CDR1 KGHDR, CDR2 SFDVKD. V was trimmed by 6 bases and J by 8 bases, leaving 13 bases between them. This CDR3 is 13 amino acids long.

This clonotype was picked up many times. The V gene is TRBV2, the J gene TRBJ2-5; 7 nucleotides align to TRBD1. The CDR3 sequence is 16 residues long. CDR1 and CDR2 from the germline V gene are SNHLY and FYNNEI. V lost 3 bases and J lost 3; bases outside the gene matches: 10. CDR3 sequence reads: CASSEADRVREETQYF. The DNA for the CDR3 is TGTGCCAGCAGTGAGGCCGACAGGGTCAGAGAAGAGACCCAGTACTTC.

The gene calls are TRBV6-5 and TRBJ2-1, with D maybe TRBD1 (6 bases). Germline V gene data show CDR1 as MNHEY and CDR2 as SVGAGI. CDR3 length: 15 residues. V lost 8 bases and J lost 2, with 16 bases in between. CDR3 coding DNA: TGTGCCAGCCGCTCCATAGCAGGGGCCTACAATGAGCAGTTCTTC. It codes for CASRSIAGAYNEQFF.

This clonotype was recorded a few times. The chain links TRBV4-3 to TRBJ1-2; D is ambiguous. The CDR3 loop spans 15 amino acids. The germline CDR1 and CDR2 sequences are LGHNA and YSLEER. The ends were cut back, 1 base at V and 3 bases at J, with 12 bases in the middle. CDR3 loop: CASSQAIYSHYGYTF. The CDR3 DNA reads TGCGCCAGCAGCCAAGCTATATACTCCCACTATGGCTACACCTTC.

CDR3: CSASPGAGLGEQYF. The DNA for the CDR3 is TGCAGTGCAAGCCCGGGAGCGGGGCTTGGGGAGCAGTACTTC. The J gene is TRBJ2-7, the V gene TRBV20-1, with 7 positions matching TRBD2. The germline V gene has CDR1 DFQATT and CDR2 SNEGSKA (reference sequence). The CDR3 length is 14 residues. J lost 7 bases, V lost 6 bases, and 15 bases had no gene match.

The rearrangement links TRBV7-3 to TRBJ1-1; D ambiguous. Trimming shortened V by 5 bases and J by 10 bases, and 11 bases separated the two germline ends. Germline V gives CDR1 SGHTA, CDR2 FQGTGA. The CDR3 loop spans 11 amino acids. This CDR3 is CASSQGSRAFF. CDR3 nucleotide sequence: TGTGCCAGCAGCCAAGGTTCGAGAGCTTTCTTT.

This chain connects TRBV4-1 to TRBJ1-2; D not certain. Germline CDR1 MGHRA, CDR2 YSYEKL. The CDR3 is made up of 15 amino acids. V was pared by 1 base and J by 2 bases, with 11 bases between. CDR3: CASSQGRSLNYGYTF. The CDR3 DNA reads as TGCGCCAGCAGCCAAGGTCGGTCGCTAAACTATGGCTACACCTTC.

Only a few counts were recorded for this clonotype. Germline is not matched at one junction end, which may reflect a read error. V usage is TRBV12-3 or TRBV12-4 and J usage is TRBJ2-3, with D tentatively TRBD1 or TRBD2 (6 bases each). CDR3 length: 15 residues. This CDR3 is CASSLGGARADAQYF. For the CDR3, the DNA is TGTGCCAGCAGTTTAGGGGGGGCTAGAGCAGATGCGCAGTATTTT.

This chain uses TRBV27 with TRBJ2-2; 9 bases agree with TRBD1. Germline lookup yields CDR1 MNHEY and CDR2 SMNVEV (reference sequence). V lost 7 bases and J lost 6; bases outside the gene matches: 6. There are 14 residues in the CDR3. The CDR3 is CASIRDRESGELFF. The CDR3, as DNA: TGTGCCAGCATCCGGGACAGGGAGTCCGGGGAGCTGTTTTTT.

The table lists this clonotype with many counts. The rearrangement joins TRBV6-1 to TRBJ2-3, with D unresolved. Trimming removed 0 bases from V and 5 bases from J, with 12 bases in between. This CDR3 has 15 amino acids. Germline CDR1 is MNHNS and CDR2 is SASEGT. The CDR3 region has the DNA TGTGCCAGCAGTGAAGCGCTTCACCCCTTAGATACGCAGTATTTT. Translation: CASSEALHPLDTQYF.

V gene TRBV7-2 combines with J gene TRBJ2-1; 10 positions agree with TRBD2. The CDR3 spans 18 residues. The V and J ends lost 5 bases and 4 bases, in that order; junction bases with no gene match: 14. Germline lookup yields CDR1 SGHTA and CDR2 FQGNSA. The CDR3 sequence: CASSDEGSGGPTYNEQFF. CDR3 nucleotides: TGTGCCAGCAGCGACGAGGGTAGCGGGGGGCCTACTTACAATGAGCAGTTCTTC.

This clonotype was observed at least ten times. J is TRBJ2-3 and V is TRBV20-1, with 7 bases that match TRBD1. Trimming at V came to 6 bases and at J to 0 bases, leaving 6 bases not matched to a gene. The CDR3 contains 14 residues. Germline V gene data show CDR1 as DFQATT and CDR2 as SNEGSKA (reference sequence). Written as DNA, the CDR3 is TGCAGTGCCACAGGGGCCTTTAGCACAGATACGCAGTATTTT. Translated, it gives CSATGAFSTDTQYF.

As concerns this clonotype: This may arise from a read error, as a much more abundant clone is one base away. The V call is TRBV13, the J call TRBJ1-1; D is uncertain. Trimming left V 11 bases short and J 4 bases short, with 20 bases between. The CDR3 consists of 14 residues. Germline assignment: CDR1 PRHDT and CDR2 FYEKMQ (reference sequence). The chain's CDR3 is CAGIIGGHGTEAFF. CDR3 in DNA: TGTGCCGGCATCATAGGAGGGCATGGCACTGAAGCTTTCTTT.

The table lists this clonotype with a few counts. The V and J genes are TRBV5-1 and TRBJ1-1, with D perhaps TRBD1 (6 bases). This CDR3 is 15 amino acids long. Germline CDR1 and CDR2: SGHRS and YFSETQ. V lost 2 bases to trimming and J lost 5 bases, with 16 bases between them. CDR3 loop: CASSLLSGARTEAFF. DNA of the CDR3: TGCGCCAGCAGCTTACTGTCGGGGGCGAGGACTGAAGCTTTCTTT.

About this clonotype: At one boundary the junction diverges from the germline segment, which might be a read error. The chain recombines TRBV5-4 with TRBJ2-5; D remains ambiguous. The CDR3 has 13 amino acids. The V gene's germline CDR1 is SGHNT and CDR2 YYREEE (reference sequence). The CDR3 DNA reads TGTGTCAGCAGCTCAAGCCTCATACGGACCCAGTACTTC. Translated, it gives CVSSSSLIRTQYF.

This clonotype has more than one count but fewer than ten. The rearrangement links TRBV6-6 to TRBJ2-2, with a weak D call TRBD1 (5 bases). The CDR3 length is 15 residues. Germline-derived CDR1 and CDR2 are MNHNY and SVGAGI (reference sequence). V was cut by 2 bases and J by 7 bases, with 14 bases left in between. CDR3 bases: TGTGCCAGCAGTTACAGGGGAAATAAGGACGGGGAGCTGTTTTTT. Translation: CASSYRGNKDGELFF.

The chain carries TRBV20-1 and TRBJ1-5; tentatively, D is TRBD1 (6 bases). Germline CDR1 and CDR2: DFQATT and SNEGSKA (reference sequence). V was pared by 1 base and J by 0 bases, with 13 bases between. The CDR3 has 16 residues. CDR3 amino acids: CSARGRTAYSNQPQHF. CDR3 sequence (DNA): TGCAGTGCTAGAGGACGGACAGCCTATAGCAATCAGCCCCAGCATTTT.

Ten or more counts support this clonotype. The chain links TRBV5-4 to TRBJ1-1; D gene unclear. The CDR3 is 15 amino acids. Trimming took 5 bases from V and 0 from J, leaving 14 bases between them. CDR1 SGHNT and CDR2 YYREEE come from the germline V gene (reference sequence). DNA of the CDR3: TGTGCCAGCAGACCCACGCGGACCCTGAACACTGAAGCTTTCTTT. Protein: CASRPTRTLNTEAFF.

Ten or more counts support this clonotype. The rearrangement links TRBV20-1 to TRBJ2-5; 7 bases align to TRBD1. The CDR3 spans 13 residues. The trim removed 6 bases at V and 7 bases at J, leaving 11 bases unmatched. CDR1 is DFQATT and CDR2 is SNEGSKA in the germline V gene (reference sequence). DNA of the CDR3: TGCAGTGCAACCCCATTCTCAGGGGGGACCCAGTACTTC. Translated: CSATPFSGGTQYF.

This clonotype appeared many times. The chain couples TRBV7-2 to TRBJ2-3, with a tentative D call TRBD2 (7 bases). V gave up 2 bases and J gave up 0 bases, with 15 bases separating them. The CDR3 totals 17 residues. CDR1 is SGHTA and CDR2 is FQGNSA in the germline V gene. The CDR3 nucleotides read TGTGCCAGCAGCTTAAGACCGGGGGGCACTAGCACAGATACGCAGTATTTT. It is translated as CASSLRPGGTSTDTQYF. Full variable domain (remainder filled in from reference TRBV7-2 and TRBJ2-3): GAGVSQSPSNKVTEKGKDVELRCDPISGHTALYWYRQSLGQGLEFLIYFQGNSAPDKSGLPSDRFSAERTGGSVSTLTIQRTQQEDSAVYLCASSLRPGGTSTDTQYFGPGTRLTVL.